These 27 T cell receptor beta chains were all obtained from the same sample, sequenced in a study of beta chain features in type 1 diabetes. Investigators reverse transcribed all isolated RNA, so they sequenced expressed TCRB transcripts. TCRdb's table, derived via immunoSEQ multiplex PCR, lists solely in-frame clones and lacks some. The sample holds 150,000 to 200,000 clones; about 13% are singletons and the top ten take 0.62%. The sequencing input was central memory CD4+ T cells from blood. Every receptor here comes from a woman aged 18-29 years in good health.

This clone was observed a handful of times. The germline gene is not matched at one end of the junction; a read error may be the cause. The chain uses TRBV13 and TRBJ2-2; possibly TRBD1 or TRBD2 for D (6 bases each). Germline V gives CDR1 PRHDT, CDR2 FYEKMQ (reference sequence). CDR3 length: 16 residues. CDR3 region: CASSIGGLTNTGELFF. The CDR3, as DNA: TGTGCCAGCAGCATAGGGGGACTGACGAACACCGGGGAGCTGTTTTTT.

This clone was counted between two and nine times. Other DNA sequences in this specimen translate into the identical CDR3. The chain couples TRBV7-9 to TRBJ1-1; the D gene is possibly TRBD1 (5 bases). Per germline, CDR1 SEHNR and CDR2 FQNEAQ (reference sequence). V was shortened by 0 bases and J by 1 base, with 6 bases between the two germline ends. CDR3 length: 14 residues. The CDR3: CASSLAGGNTEAFF. DNA for the CDR3: TGTGCCAGCAGCTTAGCGGGGGGGAACACTGAAGCTTTCTTT.

This chain links TRBV5-4 with TRBJ2-5; the D is unclear. V dropped 2 bases and J dropped 9 bases, with 14 bases sitting between them. Germline CDR1 and CDR2: SGHNT and YYREEE (reference sequence). CDR3 length equals 13 residues. The CDR3 here is CASSFFRFEAQYF. For the CDR3, the DNA is TGTGCCAGCAGCTTTTTTCGGTTCGAGGCCCAGTACTTC.

This chain connects TRBV18 to TRBJ1-1, with D perhaps TRBD1 (6 bases). Trimming took 3 bases from V and 1 from J, leaving 9 bases between them. CDR1 is KGHSH and CDR2 is LQKENI in the germline V gene. The length of the CDR3 is 14 residues. CDR3 region: CASSPAQGNTEAFF. CDR3 sequence (DNA): TGTGCCAGCTCACCGGCACAGGGGAACACTGAAGCTTTCTTT.

This clone was counted between two and nine times. The chain uses TRBV5-1 and TRBJ2-3; 8 nucleotides agree with TRBD1. The CDR3 runs to 16 residues. The ends lost 0 bases at V and 2 bases at J; junction bases unmatched: 5. The V gene's germline CDR1 is SGHRS and CDR2 YFSETQ. The CDR3 bases are TGCGCCAGCAGCTTGGCGGCAGGGGGCCACACAGATACGCAGTATTTT. It yields the protein CASSLAAGGHTDTQYF.

There are a few counts of this clone. The V call is TRBV14, the J call TRBJ2-7, with 7 bases fitting TRBD2. CDR1 is SGHDN, CDR2 FVKESK, per germline. V shed 6 bases, J shed 2 bases, and the junction held 4 bases outside the gene matches. The CDR3 length is 13 residues. The CDR3 spells CASRLGGAYEQYF. CDR3 bases: TGTGCCAGCAGGTTGGGGGGGGCCTACGAGCAGTACTTC.

The J gene is TRBJ2-7, the V gene TRBV5-1, with 8 bases identical to TRBD1. V was clipped by 0 bases and J by 5 bases; unmatched bases: 7. Germline assignment: CDR1 SGHRS and CDR2 YFSETQ. This CDR3 is built from 15 residues. CDR3 sequence: CASSLGGRGLNEQYF. The CDR3 bases are TGCGCCAGCAGCTTGGGGGGCAGGGGGCTTAACGAGCAGTACTTC.

The gene calls are TRBV7-2 and TRBJ1-5, with 11 bases aligning to TRBD1. Germline-derived CDR1 and CDR2 are SGHTA and FQGNSA. The V and J ends lost 5 bases and 5 bases, in that order; junction bases with no gene match: 5. The CDR3 is 15 residues long. In nucleotides, the CDR3 is TGTGCCAGCAGCCCCGGACAGGGGGCGTATCAGCCCCAGCATTTT. Amino acid sequence: CASSPGQGAYQPQHF.

The table lists this clone with a few counts. The V gene is TRBV7-9, the J gene TRBJ2-5, with a possible D match to TRBD1 (5 bases). CDR3 length: 16 residues. Trimming removed 1 base at V and 1 base at J, with 13 bases between. Germline CDR1 and CDR2: SEHNR and FQNEAQ (reference sequence). The CDR3 here is CASSLGGGAVQETQYF. The CDR3 DNA follows: TGTGCCAGCAGCTTAGGGGGTGGGGCCGTCCAAGAGACCCAGTACTTC.

The gene calls are TRBV5-6 and TRBJ2-7; D not resolved. V lost 0 bases and J 0 bases, leaving 7 bases between the germline ends. This CDR3 region has 14 residues. Germline V gene lookup returns CDR1 SGHDT and CDR2 YYEEEE. The CDR3 spells CASSLASYSYEQYF. CDR3 nucleotides: TGTGCCAGCAGCTTGGCGAGCTACTCCTACGAGCAGTACTTC. Variable domain in full (rest from reference TRBV5-6 and TRBJ2-7): DAGVTQSPTHLIKTRGQQVTLRCSPKSGHDTVSWYQQALGQGPQFIFQYYEEEERQRGNFPDRFSGHQFPNYSSELNVNALLLGDSALYLCASSLASYSYEQYFGPGTRLTVT.

This chain uses TRBV30 with TRBJ1-5; 9 bases are shared with TRBD1. Trimming at V came to 0 bases and at J to 7 bases, leaving 7 bases not matched to a gene. The CDR3 consists of 15 residues. Per the germline V gene, CDR1 is GTSNPN and CDR2 is SVGIG (reference sequence). CDR3 coding DNA: TGTGCCTGGAGTGTTCAGGACAGGGGCCGACAGCCCCAGCATTTT. As protein: CAWSVQDRGRQPQHF.

In this sample, this clone turned up a few times. The rearrangement joins TRBV5-4 to TRBJ2-3, with 10 bases matching TRBD2. The V segment lost 4 bases and the J segment 2 bases; nucleotides outside the gene matches: 4. The CDR3 runs to 15 residues. Germline CDR1 SGHNT, CDR2 YYREEE (reference sequence). Here the CDR3 reads CASSRTSGYTDTQYF. The CDR3 DNA is TGTGCCAGCAGCCGGACTAGCGGATACACAGATACGCAGTATTTT.

J is TRBJ1-2 and V is TRBV6-6, with 8 bases fitting TRBD1. The germline CDR1 and CDR2 sequences are MNHNY and SVGAGI (reference sequence). The junction had 7 bases not matched to a gene; V was cut back by 0 bases and J by 7 bases. There are 15 residues in the CDR3. The CDR3 DNA follows: TGTGCCAGCAGTTACTCATCGGACAGGGCCGGTGGCTACACCTTC. This translates into CASSYSSDRAGGYTF.

As DNA, the CDR3 is TGTGCCAGCAGAGATCAGAAGAAAAACATTCAGTACTTC. It translates to CASRDQKKNIQYF. This sequence joins TRBV2 and TRBJ2-4, with unresolved D. The V end lost 6 bases, the J end lost 4 bases, and 10 bases lay between the germline ends. Germline loops: CDR1 SNHLY, CDR2 FYNNEI. CDR3 size: 13 residues.

This clone was counted between two and nine times. This chain connects TRBV9 to TRBJ1-3; 9 positions match TRBD1. J gave up 0 bases and V 3 bases, and 4 bases lay outside the gene matches. The CDR3 has 16 residues. The germline CDR1 and CDR2 sequences are SGDLS and YYNGEE. The chain's CDR3 is CASSAGQGYSGNTIYF. The CDR3 DNA follows: TGTGCCAGCAGCGCGGGACAGGGCTACTCTGGAAACACCATATATTTT.

This clone came up a few times. The V gene is TRBV2, the J gene TRBJ2-6; D is possibly TRBD1 (6 bases). V was pared by 6 bases and J by 3 bases, with 12 bases between. Germline CDR1 is SNHLY and CDR2 is FYNNEI. The CDR3 loop spans 15 amino acids. The CDR3, as DNA: TGTGCCAGCAGCAGTGAGGGGGTTGGGGCCAACGTCCTGACTTTC. Amino acids: CASSSEGVGANVLTF.

This clone has more than one count but fewer than ten. The rearrangement links TRBV7-8 to TRBJ2-5; 8 bases map to TRBD2. Germline CDR1 and CDR2: SGHVS and FQNEAQ. J gave up 5 bases and V 4 bases, and 6 bases lay outside the gene matches. The CDR3 contains 14 residues. CDR3 coding DNA: TGTGCCAGCAGCTCCGGACTAGCCAGGGAGACCCAGTACTTC. Protein product: CASSSGLARETQYF.

The chain has TRBV14 and TRBJ1-2; maybe TRBD1 (5 bases). This CDR3 is built from 15 residues. Trimming stripped 1 base from V and 8 bases from J, with 17 bases between. Germline V CDR1 and CDR2: SGHDN, FVKESK. For the CDR3, the DNA is TGTGCCAGCAGCCAAGGGGTCCTCTGGCGGGACGGCTACACCTTC. This encodes CASSQGVLWRDGYTF.

V is TRBV7-2 and J is TRBJ2-3; TRBD2 matches at 12 bases. The CDR3 length is 16 residues. Germline-derived CDR1 and CDR2 are SGHTA and FQGNSA. The V segment lost 4 bases and the J segment 4 bases; nucleotides outside the gene matches: 6. In DNA, the CDR3 is TGTGCCAGCAGCTCACTAGCGGGAGGCGCCGCAGATACGCAGTATTTT. Encoded protein: CASSSLAGGAADTQYF.

This clone showed up just a few times. Relative to the germline gene, one junction end is altered; a read error may explain this. This rearrangement joins TRBV7-7 to TRBJ2-2; TRBD2 agrees at 7 bases. Germline CDR1 is SSHAT and CDR2 is FNYEAQ (reference sequence). CDR3 length: 17 residues. In DNA form, the CDR3 reads TGTGCTAGCAGCTTAGTCGGCGGACTAGAGAACACCGGGGAGCTGTTTTTT. It codes for CASSLVGGLENTGELFF.

This clone was detected only a few times. V and J are TRBV13 and TRBJ2-7, with 8 nucleotides matching TRBD1. CDR1 and CDR2 (germline): PRHDT, FYEKMQ (reference sequence). With 5 bases clipped from V and 1 base from J, the junction kept 1 base outside the gene matches. The CDR3 sequence is 13 residues long. This CDR3 is CASSRDRSYEQYF. The CDR3 DNA is TGTGCCAGCAGCCGGGACAGGTCCTACGAGCAGTACTTC.

The J gene is TRBJ2-7, the V gene TRBV29-1; 7 bases align to TRBD2. With V trimmed by 4 bases and J by 1 base, 4 bases remained unmatched. Per the germline V gene, CDR1 is SQVTM and CDR2 is ANQGSEA. CDR3 length: 13 amino acids. CDR3 in amino acids: CSVVRGRSYEQYF. CDR3 sequence (DNA): TGCAGCGTTGTTCGCGGGAGATCCTACGAGCAGTACTTC.

A few counts support this clone. J is TRBJ2-1 and V is TRBV28; no clear D. Per the germline V gene, CDR1 is MDHEN and CDR2 is SYDVKM. There are 11 residues in the CDR3. V was pared by 3 bases and J by 8 bases, with 5 bases between. CDR3 amino acids: CASSFRDEQFF. The CDR3 nucleotides are TGTGCCAGCAGTTTCCGGGATGAGCAGTTCTTC.

This clone was seen only a few times. V and J are TRBV19 and TRBJ2-7, with D perhaps TRBD2 (6 bases). Trimming stripped 10 bases from V and 7 bases from J, with 14 bases between. The length of the CDR3 is 11 residues. Germline lookup yields CDR1 LNHDA and CDR2 SQIVND (reference sequence). CDR3 sequence: CATATSREQYF. The CDR3 nucleotides read TGTGCCACCGCGACTAGTCGGGAGCAGTACTTC.

The chain carries TRBV29-1 and TRBJ2-2; maybe TRBD2 (5 bases). With 6 bases removed from V and 4 bases from J, the gap between germline ends came to 9 bases. CDR3 length equals 12 residues. Germline V gene lookup returns CDR1 SQVTM and CDR2 ANQGSEA. CDR3 sequence (DNA): TGCAGCGTCGCGGGCTCCACCGGGGAGCTGTTTTTT. It specifies CSVAGSTGELFF.

This clone occurred a few times. The J gene is TRBJ1-5, the V gene TRBV7-9, with TRBD1 identical over 8 bases. Germline assignment: CDR1 SEHNR and CDR2 FQNEAQ (reference sequence). Trimming removed 3 bases from V and 10 bases from J; junction bases left unmatched: 8. This CDR3 region has 14 residues. CDR3 sequence reads: CASSLGTGYGPQHF. CDR3 DNA sequence: TGTGCCAGCAGCTTGGGGACAGGTTACGGACCCCAGCATTTT.

V is TRBV28 and J is TRBJ2-7; D is ambiguous. This CDR3 comprises 12 residues. Germline V lookup: CDR1 MDHEN, CDR2 SYDVKM. V lost 3 bases and J lost 4, with 7 bases in between. The CDR3 spells CASSFDGYEQYF. CDR3 DNA: TGTGCCAGCAGTTTTGACGGGTACGAGCAGTACTTC.